This TCR beta chain emerged from a study of cytotoxic CD8 clonotypes in ibrutinib-treated CLL. TCRdb's copy holds only in-frame clones and misses some; the assay was immunoSEQ multiplex PCR. Among tens of thousands of clones listed, less than 95% were seen once. V lost 2 bases and J 2 bases, leaving 13 bases between the germline ends. Germline assignment: CDR1 SGHVS and CDR2 FQNEAQ. The CDR3 has 15 amino acids. The TCR was taken from a human donor with chronic lymphocytic leukemia. The J gene is TRBJ2-7, the V gene TRBV7-8, with D perhaps assigned TRBD1 or TRBD2 (6 bases each). Sequenced material: PBMCs, taken after 12 months of ibrutinib treatment. CDR3 sequence: CASSLRGAPPYEQYF. CDR3 nucleotide sequence: TGTGCCAGCAGCTTAAGGGGGGCCCCCCCCTACGAGCAGTACTTC.